This T cell receptor (beta chain) was identified in a study of blood T cells in healthy people across ages. Study-wide results and limits: Using unsorted PBMCs precluded a conclusive naive versus antigen-experienced comparison.

Peripheral blood was drawn, about 9.7 milliliters per donor. The CDR3 totals 11 residues. Between the trimmed V and J ends, which lost 7 bases and 7 bases, there was a span of 10 bases. From germline, CDR1 is LNHDA and CDR2 SQIVND (reference sequence). This clonotype was observed many times. Its antigen is as yet unknown. Primed by a sample-barcoded 5' primer and a J-beta primer mix, a second PCR proceeded for 7 to 11 cycles. From each sample, at least 3 million paired-end reads containing CDR3 were obtained. In TCRdb, the 5' RACE reads were re-called with MiXCR into one record per CDR3 protein. The sample records 630,000 or so distinct CDR3 sequences, less than 40% being singletons.

This sequence joins TRBV19 and TRBJ1-2; D remains unclear. Sequences were obtained from blood. The sequence was obtained from a woman over 75 in good health. CDR3 nucleotide sequence: TGTGCCAGTACGGAGTCCTCTGGCTACACCTTC. Encoded protein: CASTESSGYTF.